This TCR beta chain originates from a study of early T cells in non-severe SARS-CoV-2 infection. Study as a whole: Sequencing targeted bulk RNA from unsorted whole blood, leaving chains unpaired.

This clonotype was recorded at least ten times. Separate cDNA molecules each had unique molecular identifiers attached to them. Via MiXCR, TCRdb re-called the 5' RACE reads, giving one row per CDR3 protein. The profile shows 70,000 or so distinct CDR3 sequences, roughly an eighth of them singletons. This receptor was obtained from an adult who was a healthcare worker with PCR-confirmed SARS-CoV-2 infection or an uninfected control (not recorded which). Sample: whole blood.

The CDR3 DNA sequence: TGTGCCAGCAGCTTCGACGGCTCTGGGGCCAACGTCCTGACTTTC. Amino acid sequence: CASSFDGSGANVLTF. The rearrangement uses TRBV13 and TRBJ2-6; D gene unclear. Germline values: CDR1 PRHDT, CDR2 FYEKMQ (reference sequence). V lost 3 bases and J 0 bases, leaving 6 bases between the germline ends. The CDR3 extends over 15 amino acids. Looking up the rest from reference TRBV13 and TRBJ2-6 gives the full variable domain: AAGVIQSPRHLIKEKRETATLKCYPIPRHDTVYWYQQGPGQDPQFLISFYEKMQSDKGSIPDRFSAQQFSDYHSELNMSSLELGDSALYFCASSFDGSGANVLTFGAGSRLTVL.